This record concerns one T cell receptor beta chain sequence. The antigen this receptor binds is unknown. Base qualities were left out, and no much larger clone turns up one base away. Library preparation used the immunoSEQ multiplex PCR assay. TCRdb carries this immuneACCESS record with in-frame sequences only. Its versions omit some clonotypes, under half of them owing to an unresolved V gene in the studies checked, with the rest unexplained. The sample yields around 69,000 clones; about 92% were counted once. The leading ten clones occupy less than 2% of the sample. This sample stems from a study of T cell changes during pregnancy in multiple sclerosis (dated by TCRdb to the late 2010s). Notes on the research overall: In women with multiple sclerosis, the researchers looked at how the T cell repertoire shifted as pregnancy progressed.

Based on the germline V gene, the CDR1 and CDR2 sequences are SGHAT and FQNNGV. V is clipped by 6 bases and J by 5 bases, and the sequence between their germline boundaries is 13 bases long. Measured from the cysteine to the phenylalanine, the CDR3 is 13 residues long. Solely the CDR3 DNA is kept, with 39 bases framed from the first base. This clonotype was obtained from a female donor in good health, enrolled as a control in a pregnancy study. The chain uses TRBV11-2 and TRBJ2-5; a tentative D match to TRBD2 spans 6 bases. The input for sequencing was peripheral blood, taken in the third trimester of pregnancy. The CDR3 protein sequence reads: CASSRGTLETQYF. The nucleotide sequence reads TGTGCCAGCAGTCGCGGGACTCTCGAGACCCAGTACTTC.